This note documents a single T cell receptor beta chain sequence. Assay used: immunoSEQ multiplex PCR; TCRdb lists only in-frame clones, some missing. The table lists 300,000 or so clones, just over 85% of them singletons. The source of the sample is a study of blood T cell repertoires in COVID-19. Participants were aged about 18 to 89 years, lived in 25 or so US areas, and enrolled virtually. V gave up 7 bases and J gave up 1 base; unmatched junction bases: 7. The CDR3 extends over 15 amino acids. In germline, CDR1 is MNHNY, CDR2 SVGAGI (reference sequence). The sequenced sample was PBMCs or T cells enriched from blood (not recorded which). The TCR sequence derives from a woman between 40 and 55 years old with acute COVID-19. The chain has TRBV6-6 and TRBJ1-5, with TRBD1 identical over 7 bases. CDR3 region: CASTLTGWSNQPQHF. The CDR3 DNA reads TGTGCCAGCACCCTGACAGGGTGGAGCAATCAGCCCCAGCATTTT.